What follows are 21 T cell receptor beta chains derived from one specimen sequenced in a study of human T cells and chemical hapten exposure. TCRdb re-called the RACE reads through MiXCR, storing one row per CDR3 protein. Of over 300,000 distinct CDR3 sequences detected, approximately 5% appear once; the ten largest clones hold approximately 2.8%. Time point noted: pre-sensitization, week 0. Treatment of the sample: therapeutic diphenylcyclopropenone sensitization with weekly scalp DPC. The starting material was whole blood, obtained in connection with sensitization to the hapten diphenylcyclopropenone (DPC). The receptor set was obtained from a woman aged 50 to 60 with alopecia areata. Some clones in this sample may be carry-over from other donors' samples.

The chain is built from TRBV7-9 and TRBJ2-4; TRBD2 might be the D (5 bases). This CDR3 region has 11 residues. Germline CDR1 is SEHNR and CDR2 is FQNEAQ (reference sequence). V shed 5 bases and J shed 6 bases, with 5 bases lying between them. CDR3 amino acids: CASSEGNIQYF. CDR3 bases: TGTGCCAGCAGCGAGGGAAACATTCAGTACTTC.

This clonotype appeared many times. The V call is TRBV7-8, the J call TRBJ2-1; D gene ambiguous. This CDR3 is built from 16 residues. Germline loops: CDR1 SGHVS, CDR2 FQNEAQ. The V end lost 5 bases, the J end lost 0 bases, and 14 bases lay between the germline ends. The CDR3 nucleotides are TGTGCCAGCAGCCCGCGCCCCCTAAGCTCCTACAATGAGCAGTTCTTC. This encodes CASSPRPLSSYNEQFF.

The chain recombines TRBV5-6 with TRBJ1-4; D unresolved. The V and J ends lost 0 bases and 6 bases respectively, with 12 bases between them. The CDR3 is 15 amino acids. Germline V gene data show CDR1 as SGHDT and CDR2 as YYEEEE. The CDR3 reads CASSLGGRTDEKLFF. CDR3 bases: TGTGCCAGCAGCTTGGGTGGCAGGACGGATGAAAAACTGTTTTTT.

The rearrangement links TRBV2 to TRBJ1-3, with unresolved D. CDR3 length: 14 residues. CDR1 is SNHLY and CDR2 is FYNNEI in the germline V gene. Trimming removed 5 bases at V and 4 bases at J, with 12 bases between. CDR3 protein: CASSPETVGNTIYF. The CDR3 region has the DNA TGTGCCAGCAGTCCGGAGACGGTCGGAAACACCATATATTTT.

This clonotype was found many times. The J gene is TRBJ1-5, the V gene TRBV6-1; possible D gene TRBD1, 5 bases. Germline values: CDR1 MNHNS, CDR2 SASEGT. CDR3 size: 17 residues. Trimming shortened V by 3 bases and J by 1 base, and 16 bases separated the two germline ends. The CDR3 sequence is CASSDVLGGGSNQPQHF. For the CDR3, the DNA is TGTGCCAGCAGTGATGTGTTGGGGGGAGGAAGCAATCAGCCCCAGCATTTT.

The table lists this clonotype with a few counts. The gene calls are TRBV28 and TRBJ2-5; 12 bases fit TRBD1. Trimming cost V 1 base and J 4 bases; bases outside gene matches: 13. CDR3 length: 19 amino acids. Germline CDR1 reads MDHEN; CDR2 reads SYDVKM. CDR3 region: CASSLYSSGTGGPRETQYF. CDR3 in DNA: TGTGCCAGCAGTTTATACTCATCCGGGACAGGGGGCCCACGAGAGACCCAGTACTTC.

This clonotype was recorded at least ten times. The V call is TRBV7-9, the J call TRBJ2-1; TRBD1 or TRBD2 may be the D gene (5 bases each). CDR1 SEHNR and CDR2 FQNEAQ come from the germline V gene (reference sequence). Trimming left V 10 bases short and J 7 bases short, with 14 bases between. The CDR3 has 12 residues. CDR3 sequence reads: CATLAGGNEQFF. The CDR3 coding sequence is TGTGCCACCCTGGCTGGGGGAAATGAGCAGTTCTTC.

There are a few counts of this clonotype. The rearrangement links TRBV20-1 to TRBJ2-7, with D perhaps TRBD1 (5 bases). Deletions cut 1 base from V and 0 bases from J, with 13 bases between. CDR1 and CDR2 from the germline V gene are DFQATT and SNEGSKA (reference sequence). CDR3 length equals 15 residues. The CDR3, as DNA: TGCAGTGCTAGAGTCCTCAGGGAAATCTCCTACGAGCAGTACTTC. Translation: CSARVLREISYEQYF.

This clonotype has only one observation. Here the CDR3 DNA reads TGTGCCAGCAGCCCTGCCGCCGACCGGGCTGAAGCTTTCTTT. This gives the protein CASSPAADRAEAFF. V and J are TRBV7-2 and TRBJ1-1, with unresolved D. Germline values: CDR1 SGHTA, CDR2 FQGNSA. V was clipped by 5 bases and J by 6 bases, with 16 bases between them. CDR3 length: 14 residues.

This clonotype was seen ten or more times. The chain uses TRBV3-1 and TRBJ2-1; 11 nucleotides line up with TRBD2. The CDR3 runs to 14 residues. From germline, CDR1 is LGHDT and CDR2 YNNKEL (reference sequence). The V gene end was trimmed by 7 bases and the J gene end by 4 bases; junction bases not matched to a gene: 3. CDR3 sequence: CASKRTSGYNEQFF. DNA of the CDR3: TGTGCCAGCAAGAGGACTAGCGGGTACAATGAGCAGTTCTTC.

The table lists this clonotype with many counts. V is TRBV6-6 and J is TRBJ1-1; 7 bases map to TRBD1. The germline V gene has CDR1 MNHNY and CDR2 SVGAGI (reference sequence). Losses at the gene ends were 2 bases for V and 5 bases for J; bases not matched to a gene: 5. This CDR3 has 14 amino acids. The CDR3 DNA reads TGTGCCAGCAGTTACAGTACAGGGGTAACTGAAGCTTTCTTT. It translates to CASSYSTGVTEAFF.

This clonotype was detected ten times or more. The J gene is TRBJ2-7, the V gene TRBV2, with D perhaps matching TRBD2 (5 bases). Trimming shortened V by 10 bases and J by 2 bases, and 12 bases separated the two germline ends. CDR3 length equals 12 residues. CDR1 and CDR2 from the germline V gene are SNHLY and FYNNEI. CDR3 nucleotides: TGTGCCATCTCGGGATTACCCTACGAGCAGTACTTC. Translation: CAISGLPYEQYF. The full variable domain, with the rest looked up from reference TRBV2 and TRBJ2-7, is EPEVTQTPSHQVTQMGQEVILRCVPISNHLYFYWYRQILGQKVEFLVSFYNNEISEKSEIFDDQFSVERPDGSNFTLKIRSTKLEDSAMYFCAISGLPYEQYFGPGTRLTVT.

The sample holds many counts of this clonotype. The V and J genes are TRBV5-1 and TRBJ2-2; D not certain. V shed 4 bases and J shed 7 bases, with 11 bases lying between them. The CDR3 runs to 13 residues. Germline lookup yields CDR1 SGHRS and CDR2 YFSETQ. The CDR3 DNA is TGCGCCAGCAGCCCGGAACTTGGCGGGGAGCTGTTTTTT. Its translation is CASSPELGGELFF. Supplemented by reference TRBV5-1 and TRBJ2-2, the full variable domain reads KAGVTQTPRYLIKTRGQQVTLSCSPISGHRSVSWYQQTPGQGLQFLFEYFSETQRNKGNFPGRFSGRQFSNSRSEMNVSTLELGDSALYLCASSPELGGELFFGEGSRLTVL.

This clonotype was observed at least ten times. The rearrangement joins TRBV9 to TRBJ2-7, with a weak D call TRBD2 (5 bases). The germline V gene has CDR1 SGDLS and CDR2 YYNGEE. The CDR3 extends over 16 amino acids. The V end lost 0 bases, the J end lost 5 bases, and 18 bases lay between the germline ends. Here the CDR3 reads CASSVDELGLAHEQYF. The DNA of the CDR3 is TGTGCCAGCAGCGTAGATGAGTTAGGGCTAGCCCACGAGCAGTACTTC.

A few counts support this clonotype. This chain joins TRBV29-1 and TRBJ2-7, with D possibly TRBD2 on 5 matching bases. This CDR3 has 15 amino acids. Germline CDR1 reads SQVTM; CDR2 reads ANQGSEA. V was trimmed by 5 bases and J by 3 bases, leaving 20 bases between them. The CDR3 spells CSVLPGLSGFYEQYF. The CDR3 nucleotides are TGCAGCGTTCTCCCCGGACTCTCAGGATTCTACGAGCAGTACTTC.

This chain links TRBV12-3 or TRBV12-4 with TRBJ1-2; D is unresolved. The CDR3 is 13 amino acids. With 4 bases removed from V and 6 bases from J, the gap between germline ends came to 12 bases. CDR3 sequence: CASSYGQINGYTF. In DNA form, the CDR3 reads TGTGCCAGCAGTTACGGGCAGATAAATGGCTACACCTTC.

This clonotype was picked up many times. The chain combines TRBV20-1 with TRBJ2-3; 9 bases line up with TRBD1. Germline trimming cut 5 bases from V and 6 bases from J; bases unmatched to any gene: 6. CDR1 and CDR2 (germline): DFQATT, SNEGSKA (reference sequence). This CDR3 has 13 amino acids. In nucleotides, the CDR3 is TGCAGTGCTTCTGGACAGGGGCTGGATACGCAGTATTTT. Protein sequence: CSASGQGLDTQYF.

About this clonotype: A read error may produce the germline difference seen at one junction end. The genes are TRBV25-1 and TRBJ1-2; 9 bases line up with TRBD1. CDR3 length: 14 amino acids. Germline assignment: CDR1 MGHDK and CDR2 SYGVNS. CDR3 amino acids: CASRETGGNHGYTF. CDR3 nucleotides: TGTGCCAGCAGAGAGACAGGGGGTAACCATGGCTACACCTTC.

This clonotype was seen many times. The chain carries TRBV27 and TRBJ1-2; the D is unclear. The germline gives CDR1 MNHEY, CDR2 SMNVEV (reference sequence). CDR3 length: 13 amino acids. V was pared by 4 bases and J by 4 bases, with 10 bases between. The CDR3 DNA follows: TGTGCCAGCAGTTCTAACGGTCGCTATGGCTACACCTTC. This encodes CASSSNGRYGYTF.

In this sample, this clonotype turned up a few times. The rearrangement links TRBV20-1 to TRBJ2-7; TRBD1 or TRBD2 may be the D gene (5 bases each). This CDR3 spans 13 amino acids. Trimming left V 3 bases short and J 6 bases short, with 15 bases between. CDR1 is DFQATT and CDR2 is SNEGSKA in the germline V gene (reference sequence). Here the CDR3 reads CSASGAALGEQYF. Written as DNA, the CDR3 is TGCAGTGCTAGCGGGGCTGCCCTCGGCGAGCAGTACTTC.

This clonotype was seen ten or more times. This chain joins TRBV28 and TRBJ1-5, with D perhaps matching TRBD1 (6 bases). From germline, CDR1 is MDHEN and CDR2 SYDVKM. Deletions cut 6 bases from V and 7 bases from J, with 13 bases between. The CDR3 contains 13 residues. The CDR3, as DNA: TGTGCCAGCAGGGACACAGGGTTACAGCCCCAGCATTTT. Residues: CASRDTGLQPQHF.